This T cell receptor beta chain was identified during a study of PD-1 blockade in classical Hodgkin lymphoma. Trimming took 8 bases from V and 7 from J, leaving 18 bases between them. CDR3 size: 15 residues. Germline V gene sequence: CDR1 SNHLY, CDR2 FYNNEI. Concerning this clone itself: Its target is unknown.

Study-level results: Complete responders showed a baseline diversity that resembled the diversity of newly diagnosed patients. There was a significant rise in CD4+ TCR diversity by C4D1, with no such rise for CD8+.

As for time point: cycle 4 day 1 (C4D1), after five to seven weeks of nivolumab. No patient escaped relapse after autologous stem cell transplantation, and brentuximab vedotin exposure varied. The best responses consisted of complete response, partial response or progressive disease. Repertoires were generated with immunoSEQ multiplex PCR, while TCRdb's copy carries only in-frame clones and drops some. Seen here are 25,000 to 35,000 clones, approximately 65% observed once, and the top ten hold about 3.8%. This sequence originates from a human donor with classical Hodgkin lymphoma. The chain employs TRBV2 and TRBJ1-6, with no clear D. Sequenced here: peripheral blood mononuclear cells (PBMCs), sampled before the fourth cycle of nivolumab. The chain's CDR3 is CASRFGSSRNSPLHF. The CDR3 coding sequence is TGTGCCAGCCGATTCGGGAGTTCTAGGAATTCACCCCTCCACTTT.